Presented here are 28 T cell receptor beta chains from one specimen sequenced in a study of blood T cell repertoires in COVID-19. Profiling relied on immunoSEQ multiplex PCR, and the TCRdb table lists in-frame clones only, not all of them. The data contain around 260,000 clones, around nine tenths of them singletons. Sequencing used peripheral blood. These receptors were taken from a man between 40 and 49 years old who had recovered from COVID-19.

This chain connects TRBV5-1 to TRBJ2-6; no clear D. This CDR3 contains 15 residues. Looked up from germline, CDR1 is SGHRS and CDR2 is YFSETQ. Trimming left V 7 bases short and J 0 bases short, with 11 bases between. The CDR3 loop is CASGQTSSGANVLTF. CDR3 nucleotide sequence: TGCGCCAGCGGTCAAACGAGCTCTGGGGCCAACGTCCTGACTTTC.

This sequence joins TRBV5-1 and TRBJ2-7, with TRBD1 matching over 9 bases. J gave up 7 bases and V 1 base, and 6 bases lay outside the gene matches. The germline gives CDR1 SGHRS, CDR2 YFSETQ. CDR3 length: 14 amino acids. CDR3 sequence: CASSLSRTGDEQYF. The CDR3 DNA reads TGCGCCAGCAGCTTGAGCAGGACAGGGGATGAGCAGTACTTC.

The V and J genes are TRBV6-5 and TRBJ2-5, with D uncertain. The CDR3 length is 11 residues. Germline CDR1 reads MNHEY; CDR2 reads SVGAGI. V gave up 5 bases and J gave up 5 bases, with 6 bases separating them. This CDR3 reads CASSHGETQYF. The DNA of the CDR3 is TGTGCCAGCAGTCACGGGGAGACCCAGTACTTC.

The V call is TRBV2, the J call TRBJ2-3; 7 bases agree with TRBD2. Germline-derived CDR1 and CDR2 are SNHLY and FYNNEI. The V gene end was trimmed by 5 bases and the J gene end by 2 bases; junction bases not matched to a gene: 4. The CDR3 spans 14 residues. CDR3 in DNA: TGTGCCAGCAGTATTCTAGCGGCCACAGATACGCAGTATTTT. Translated, it gives CASSILAATDTQYF.

V usage is TRBV19 and J usage is TRBJ1-6, with 7 bases fitting TRBD1. V lost 0 bases, J lost 12 bases, and 11 bases stayed unmatched. CDR3 size: 16 residues. From germline, CDR1 is LNHDA and CDR2 SQIVND (reference sequence). The CDR3 coding sequence is TGTGCCAGTAGTATAGATCCAGACAGGGCCTTCGGACCCCTCCACTTT. Translated: CASSIDPDRAFGPLHF.

The chain carries TRBV19 and TRBJ2-2; D is possibly TRBD2 (6 bases). V lost 7 bases, J lost 4 bases, and 13 bases lay in between. The CDR3 sequence is 14 residues long. CDR1 is LNHDA and CDR2 is SQIVND in the germline V gene (reference sequence). In DNA, the CDR3 is TGTGCCAGTAACCTCCGGAGGGGCACCGGGGAGCTGTTTTTT. Translation: CASNLRRGTGELFF.

This clone has a single count. J is TRBJ2-5 and V is TRBV29-1, with 7 bases identical to TRBD2. Germline CDR1 and CDR2: SQVTM and ANQGSEA. The junction had 11 bases not matched to a gene; V was cut back by 6 bases and J by 4 bases. The CDR3 consists of 14 residues. Here the CDR3 reads CSVGGRGIGETQYF. The DNA of the CDR3 is TGCAGCGTGGGTGGGAGGGGAATAGGAGAGACCCAGTACTTC.

The chain joins TRBV6-2 or TRBV6-3 to TRBJ2-7, with D perhaps TRBD2 (6 bases). This CDR3 region has 12 residues. V was clipped by 0 bases and J by 6 bases, with 6 bases between them. CDR1 and CDR2 (germline): MNHEY, SVGEGT. The CDR3 reads CASSYSEGEQYF. CDR3 nucleotide sequence: TGTGCCAGCAGTTACTCGGAGGGCGAGCAGTACTTC.

V usage is TRBV19 and J usage is TRBJ2-3, with D unresolved. V was pared by 3 bases and J by 5 bases, with 9 bases between. The CDR3 length is 13 residues. The germline gives CDR1 LNHDA, CDR2 SQIVND (reference sequence). The CDR3 DNA is TGTGCCAGTAGTATGGGCAATAGAGATACGCAGTATTTT. Residues: CASSMGNRDTQYF.

The J gene is TRBJ2-7, the V gene TRBV12-3 or TRBV12-4; D is uncertain. The CDR3 extends over 12 amino acids. V lost 4 bases and J lost 6, with 10 bases in between. The CDR3 DNA reads as TGTGCCAGCAGTTCTCGTCTTCTCGAGCAGTACTTC. This translates into CASSSRLLEQYF.

This chain uses TRBV7-8 with TRBJ2-5; 9 nucleotides align to TRBD2. CDR1 is SGHVS, CDR2 FQNEAQ, per germline. J was trimmed by 3 bases and V by 5 bases; bases with no gene match: 10. The CDR3 spans 16 residues. CDR3 bases: TGTGCCAGCAGCCTAAGGCGGCTAGCGGGAAAAGAGACCCAGTACTTC. Translating it yields CASSLRRLAGKETQYF.

The DNA of the CDR3 is TGTGCCAGCAGTTACGTTCCTCGAGTCCACGAGCAGTACTTC. Protein: CASSYVPRVHEQYF. J is TRBJ2-7 and V is TRBV6-5, with D unresolved. V was trimmed by 2 bases and J by 5 bases, leaving 13 bases between them. The CDR3 length is 14 residues. From germline, CDR1 is MNHEY and CDR2 SVGAGI.

This clone is a singleton in its sample. V is TRBV19 and J is TRBJ1-2, with D possibly matching TRBD1 (5 bases). The CDR3 is 15 residues long. Germline CDR1 LNHDA, CDR2 SQIVND (reference sequence). With 5 bases removed from V and 6 bases from J, the gap between germline ends came to 19 bases. CDR3 DNA sequence: TGTGCCAGTAGTCCTACAGGTATACCAAAAAATGGCTACACCTTC. Its protein product is CASSPTGIPKNGYTF.

The chain uses TRBV28 and TRBJ2-7, with a possible D match to TRBD1 (7 bases). This CDR3 comprises 18 residues. With 9 bases removed from V and 3 bases from J, the gap between germline ends came to 30 bases. Germline lookup yields CDR1 MDHEN and CDR2 SYDVKM. For the CDR3, the DNA is TGTGCCAGTTCCTCTCCCCAGGCCCGGCAGGGGGGCTTCTACGAGCAGTACTTC. This sequence encodes CASSSPQARQGGFYEQYF.

The V gene is TRBV6-8, the J gene TRBJ2-5; no definite D call. This CDR3 has 17 amino acids. Germline CDR1 is MNHGY and CDR2 is SAAAGT. V dropped 2 bases and J dropped 3 bases, with 19 bases sitting between them. CDR3 loop: CASSYQVSKEPKETQYF. The CDR3 DNA reads TGTGCCAGCAGTTACCAGGTCTCCAAAGAACCCAAAGAGACCCAGTACTTC.

The rearrangement joins TRBV19 to TRBJ1-5; the match to TRBD1 covers 9 bases. Germline loops: CDR1 LNHDA, CDR2 SQIVND (reference sequence). J gave up 5 bases and V 6 bases, and 5 bases lay outside the gene matches. The CDR3 sequence is 14 residues long. CDR3 protein: CASRDRGAYQPQHF. CDR3 nucleotide sequence: TGTGCCAGTAGGGACAGGGGCGCCTATCAGCCCCAGCATTTT. The whole variable domain, filled in from reference TRBV19 and TRBJ1-5, reads DGGITQSPKYLFRKEGQNVTLSCEQNLNHDAMYWYRQDPGQGLRLIYYSQIVNDFQKGDIAEGYSVSREKKESFPLTVTSAQKNPTAFYLCASRDRGAYQPQHFGDGTRLSIL.

This clone was counted at least ten times. The CDR3 sequence is CASSLGGEVGYTF. DNA of the CDR3: TGTGCCAGCAGCTTAGGCGGGGAGGTCGGCTACACCTTC. The J gene is TRBJ1-2, the V gene TRBV7-6, with D uncertain. The CDR3 extends over 13 amino acids. Trimming took off 1 base at V and 8 bases at J, with 11 bases between the two ends. CDR1 is SGHVS, CDR2 FNYEAQ, per germline.

The chain carries TRBV4-1 and TRBJ2-1; 10 bases line up with TRBD1. Germline V gives CDR1 MGHRA, CDR2 YSYEKL. The J segment lost 8 bases and the V segment lost 5 bases, leaving 12 bases of the junction unmatched. CDR3 length: 16 amino acids. The CDR3 coding sequence is TGCGCCAGCAGCTTCCCCGGGACAGGGGCTCCCCATGAGCAGTTCTTC. It yields the protein CASSFPGTGAPHEQFF.

This rearrangement joins TRBV4-3 to TRBJ2-7; 8 bases match TRBD2. Trimming at V came to 4 bases and at J to 5 bases, leaving 10 bases not matched to a gene. Germline V gene lookup returns CDR1 LGHNA and CDR2 YSLEER. This CDR3 is 15 amino acids long. CDR3 DNA: TGCGCCAGCAGCCGCGGCTGGCGGGGGGCCCACGAGCAGTACTTC. It translates to CASSRGWRGAHEQYF.

The chain is built from TRBV5-4 and TRBJ2-4, with no clear D. Germline V lookup: CDR1 SGHNT, CDR2 YYREEE (reference sequence). CDR3 size: 13 residues. The V gene lost 0 bases and the J gene lost 5 bases, with 6 bases spanning the gap. In DNA form, the CDR3 reads TGTGCCAGCAGCTTGGTTAGTCAAAACATTCAGTACTTC. Protein sequence: CASSLVSQNIQYF.

The J gene is TRBJ2-1, the V gene TRBV11-2; 8 nucleotides line up with TRBD1. Losses at the gene ends were 8 bases for V and 0 bases for J; bases not matched to a gene: 6. The CDR3 consists of 15 residues. CDR1 and CDR2 (germline): SGHAT, FQNNGV. CDR3 amino acids: CASGITGGSYNEQFF. Here the CDR3 DNA reads TGTGCCAGCGGAATTACAGGGGGCTCCTACAATGAGCAGTTCTTC. Full variable domain (missing parts from reference TRBV11-2 and TRBJ2-1): EAGVAQSPRYKIIEKRQSVAFWCNPISGHATLYWYQQILGQGPKLLIQFQNNGVVDDSQLPKDRFSAERLKGVDSTLKIQPAKLEDSAVYLCASGITGGSYNEQFFGPGTRLTVL.

The chain has TRBV29-1 and TRBJ2-3; 9 bases align to TRBD1. CDR1 and CDR2 (germline): SQVTM, ANQGSEA. There are 12 residues in the CDR3. V dropped 8 bases and J dropped 3; count of bases not matched to a gene: 3. The CDR3 here is CSQGTGTDTQYF. The CDR3 DNA reads as TGCAGCCAAGGGACAGGGACAGATACGCAGTATTTT.

The sample holds one count of this clone. The rearrangement uses TRBV2 and TRBJ1-2; a weak D match, TRBD1 (6 bases). Trimming removed 5 bases at V and 1 base at J, with 14 bases between. CDR3 length: 15 residues. From germline, CDR1 is SNHLY and CDR2 FYNNEI. The CDR3 sequence: CASSPQGLFNYGYTF. CDR3 nucleotide sequence: TGTGCCAGCAGTCCCCAGGGGTTGTTTAACTATGGCTACACCTTC.

This clone turned up a few times. The chain is built from TRBV5-4 and TRBJ2-3; 7 bases fit TRBD2. Germline-derived CDR1 and CDR2 are SGHNT and YYREEE (reference sequence). This CDR3 has 15 amino acids. Trimming at V came to 3 bases and at J to 4 bases, leaving 8 bases not matched to a gene. CDR3 DNA: TGTGCCAGCAGCTCCCTGGGGGGGGATTCAGATACGCAGTATTTT. Translation gives CASSSLGGDSDTQYF.

This sequence joins TRBV2 and TRBJ2-7; 11 nucleotides agree with TRBD2. Germline CDR1 is SNHLY and CDR2 is FYNNEI. J gave up 3 bases and V 10 bases, and 5 bases lay outside the gene matches. The length of the CDR3 is 13 residues. CDR3 nucleotide sequence: TGTGCCAAACGAGGGACTAGCGGCTACGAGCAGTACTTC. It codes for CAKRGTSGYEQYF. Full variable domain (missing parts from reference TRBV2 and TRBJ2-7): EPEVTQTPSHQVTQMGQEVILRCVPISNHLYFYWYRQILGQKVEFLVSFYNNEISEKSEIFDDQFSVERPDGSNFTLKIRSTKLEDSAMYFCAKRGTSGYEQYFGPGTRLTVT.

This rearrangement joins TRBV29-1 to TRBJ2-7; 8 nucleotides align to TRBD1. CDR1 and CDR2 (germline): SQVTM, ANQGSEA. This CDR3 contains 14 residues. Trimming at V came to 7 bases and at J to 2 bases, leaving 10 bases not matched to a gene. CDR3: CSAAAGGIPYEQYF. CDR3 bases: TGCAGCGCTGCGGCAGGGGGCATCCCCTACGAGCAGTACTTC.

V usage is TRBV3-1 (or the pseudogene TRBV3-2) and J usage is TRBJ2-1, with a possible D match to TRBD2 (5 bases). The CDR3 length is 14 residues. V lost 4 bases to trimming and J lost 8 bases, with 15 bases between them. Germline V gene data show CDR1 as LGHDT and CDR2 as YNNKEL (reference sequence). The CDR3 here is CASSPRGRPDEQFF. CDR3 DNA: TGTGCCAGCAGCCCCCGAGGGCGGCCCGATGAGCAGTTCTTC.

This clone was detected only a few times. The V and J genes are TRBV5-5 and TRBJ1-2, with D possibly matching TRBD1 (6 bases). Between the trimmed V and J ends, which lost 1 base and 1 base, there was a span of 8 bases. This CDR3 region has 14 residues. CDR1 is SGHKS, CDR2 YYEKEE, per germline (reference sequence). CDR3 bases: TGTGCCAGCAGCTTGCGAGGGGGTAACTATGGCTACACCTTC. It yields the protein CASSLRGGNYGYTF. Full variable domain (outside the CDR3, taken from reference TRBV5-5 and TRBJ1-2): DAGVTQSPTHLIKTRGQQVTLRCSPISGHKSVSWYQQVLGQGPQFIFQYYEKEERGRGNFPDRFSARQFPNYSSELNVNALLLGDSALYLCASSLRGGNYGYTFGSGTRLTVV.